Reported below is one T cell receptor (beta chain). Its antigen target is currently unknown. Per-base quality was not reported, and no clone a single base away is much larger than it. The data derive from a study of OX40 agonist ivuxolimab in advanced cancers. Regarding the study in general: Ivuxolimab was a fully human IgG2 agonistic monoclonal antibody targeting the costimulatory receptor OX40 (CD134). Partial responses occurred in three dose-escalation patients, of whom one had hepatocellular carcinoma and two had cutaneous melanoma. The paper covers the monotherapy dose-escalation part of the phase I ivuxolimab trial, which included N of about 50 patients. The purpose of peripheral TCRbeta sequencing was to test whether ivuxolimab changed TCR sequence diversity and led to clonal T-cell expansion. Prior anti-PD-1, anti-PD-L1 or anti-CTLA-4 therapy was permitted, and 30% to 50% of dose-escalation patients had received checkpoint inhibitors. In the dose-escalation cohort, 82.7% of patients were male, and the mean age was approximately 64 years, with a range of roughly 20 to 79. Of the roughly 50 dose-escalation patients, hepatocellular carcinoma was present in approximately 20, melanoma in around 15, renal cell carcinoma in 9 and head and neck cancer in 9. Intravenous ivuxolimab was administered to patients every 2 weeks at six dose levels: 0.01, 0.1, 0.3, 1.5, 3 and 10 mg/kg.

Genomic DNA was extracted from sorted cells for sequencing of the TCRbeta CDR3 region. The immunoSEQ Assay was used to sequence the TCRbeta CDR3 regions. Drawn from immuneACCESS, this table holds only the in-frame rearrangements with V and J called that TCRdb kept. Clones are partly lost; checked studies trace under half to an unresolved V gene and leave the rest unexplained. In all, the sample holds about 45,000 clones, and about 80% of those were seen once. The top ten hold 15% of the sample. The CDR3 measures 17 amino acids from cysteine to phenylalanine. The CDR3 DNA has 51 bases and is translated from base 1. Sequences LNHDA (CDR1) and SQIVND (CDR2) are obtained from the germline V gene (reference sequence). Trimming takes 6 bases off V and 1 base off J; junction bases not matched to a gene: 11. What the research found in general, with its limitations: Low levels of normalized T-cell clonal expansion were also seen in some patients who did not respond. The antigen specificity of the peripheral T cells that underwent clonal expansion was not determined. At doses of 0.1 to 3.0 mg/kg, clonal expansion of both CD4+ and CD8+ T cells in blood was seen between baseline and week 6. After ivuxolimab, more expanded clones were found on average in CD8+ T cells than in CD4+ T cells. In partial responders in the 0.1-3.0 mg/kg groups, normalized peripheral clonal expansion was found to be among the lowest, especially among CD8+ T cells.

Patients with a history of autoimmune disease or receiving systemic immunosuppression were excluded from the trial. Peripheral blood for TCR sequencing was collected from all dose cohorts at baseline, on cycle 4 day 1, and on cycle 7 day 1. Samples were obtained from an open-label, multicenter, first-in-human phase I dose-escalation trial of ivuxolimab. Adults with locally advanced or metastatic head and neck squamous cell, hepatocellular, melanoma or renal cell carcinoma were enrolled in the trial. Before TCR sequencing, CD4+ and CD8+ T cells were separately sorted from peripheral blood. Recombination joined TRBV19 with TRBJ1-5, with TRBD1 identical over 8 junction bases. This clonotype originated in an adult with an advanced solid tumor such as melanoma, head and neck, liver or kidney cancer. Sequencing was performed on CD4+ or CD8+ T cells sorted from blood, taken in a trial of the OX40 agonist ivuxolimab. The DNA sequence follows: TGTGCCAGTAGCTATTCGTGGACAGGGCGAAGCAATCAGCCCCAGCATTTT. Translated, this gives CASSYSWTGRSNQPQHF.